The present TCR beta chain was sequenced within a study of Ad26.COV2.S vaccination and SARS-CoV-2 variants. Using immunoSEQ multiplex PCR, the repertoire was profiled, and TCRdb retains in-frame clones only, with some absent. Of some 520,000 clones listed, 70% to 90% are singletons. On this clone itself: Its antigen is not known.

Trimming cost V 0 bases and J 5 bases; bases outside gene matches: 8. The length of the CDR3 is 15 residues. Germline V gene data show CDR1 as SGHRS and CDR2 as YFSETQ. General study points: It was vaccine recipients, not placebo recipients, who had the higher spike-specific TCR breadth.

Treatment here: some 20 received Ad26.COV2.S at low or high dose, single or two shots; a few received placebo; per-sample allocation not given. After the first vaccine or placebo injection, samples were drawn on day 63. The TCR sequence derives from a person between 18 and 65 years old who received the Ad26.COV2.S COVID-19 vaccine or a placebo. Sequencing used peripheral blood, obtained in a trial of Ad26.COV2.S vaccine versus placebo. This sequence joins TRBV5-1 and TRBJ2-7, with 7 bases identical to TRBD2. CDR3 sequence: CASSLDRAGADEQYF. The CDR3 DNA is TGCGCCAGCAGCTTGGATCGGGCGGGAGCGGACGAGCAGTACTTC.